The 12 T cell receptor beta chains presented below share a single source sample, sequenced in a study of siplizumab effects on memory and regulatory T cells (dated by TCRdb to the late 2010s). Libraries were prepared through the immunoSEQ multiplex PCR assay. Entries here come from immuneACCESS through TCRdb and include only in-frame sequences with V and J called. Some clones fail to appear in such tables; in the studies checked, an unresolved V gene covers under half of the shortfall, and the cause of the remainder is unknown. This sample comprises approximately 100,000 clones, about 93% of them detected only once. The top ten hold roughly 0.15% of the sample. The sample comprised non-Treg CD4+ T cells sorted from blood. In light of the paper, this sample's cell subset or site label describes: FACS-sorted unstimulated CD4+ non-regulatory T cells. The receptors stem from a human donor in good health.

This chain uses TRBV6-6 with TRBJ1-5; 7 bases match TRBD1. V lost 6 bases, J lost 0 bases, and 5 bases stayed unmatched. The CDR3 runs to 15 residues. Germline V gene data show CDR1 as MNHNY and CDR2 as SVGAGI (reference sequence). The CDR3 coding sequence is TGTGCCAGCAGCCGCCGGGACAGTAGCAATCAGCCCCAGCATTTT. Residues: CASSRRDSSNQPQHF.

The chain couples TRBV4-1 to TRBJ2-5; TRBD1 agrees at 11 bases. After removal of 8 bases from V and 4 bases from J, the junction contained 3 bases not matched to a gene. Germline V CDR1 and CDR2: MGHRA, YSYEKL. The CDR3 consists of 13 residues. CDR3 loop: CASGQGARETQYF. The CDR3 nucleotides read TGCGCCAGCGGACAGGGGGCACGAGAGACCCAGTACTTC.

The chain couples TRBV21-1 to TRBJ1-6; TRBD1 is the table's D call and was not checked against the DNA. TRBV21-1 is noted as a pseudogene. This CDR3 spans 19 amino acids. The chain's CDR3 is CASSKVPHRQSSYNSPLHF. The CDR3 DNA is TGTGCCAGCAGCAAAGTTCCCCACCGACAGAGCTCCTATAATTCACCCCTCCACTTT.

This clone has only one observation. The rearrangement joins TRBV11-2 to TRBJ2-1, with 14 bases lining up with TRBD2. The CDR3 sequence is 14 residues long. CDR1 and CDR2 from the germline V gene are SGHAT and FQNNGV. V dropped 4 bases and J dropped 15; count of bases not matched to a gene: 8. CDR3 sequence: CASSWGLAGEGGFF. The CDR3 coding sequence is TGTGCCAGCAGCTGGGGACTAGCGGGGGAGGGAGGGTTCTTC.

This sequence joins TRBV7-9 and TRBJ1-1; unclear D gene. V dropped 1 base and J dropped 5 bases, with 8 bases sitting between them. CDR3 length: 13 residues. CDR1 and CDR2 (germline): SEHNR, FQNEAQ (reference sequence). The CDR3, as DNA: TGTGCCAGCAGCTTAGGCGGAGCAACTGAAGCTTTCTTT. Protein: CASSLGGATEAFF.

The table lists this clone with a count of one. The chain carries TRBV14 and TRBJ1-2; D perhaps matches TRBD1 (6 bases). This CDR3 comprises 14 residues. From germline, CDR1 is SGHDN and CDR2 FVKESK. V was cut by 4 bases and J by 8 bases, with 17 bases left in between. The CDR3 sequence: CASSLRSIQGGYTF. The CDR3 DNA is TGTGCCAGCAGCCTAAGATCCATACAGGGAGGCTACACCTTC.

The chain joins TRBV7-7 to TRBJ2-5; D could derive from TRBD1 or TRBD2 (6 bases each). Per germline, CDR1 SSHAT and CDR2 FNYEAQ (reference sequence). V was cut by 5 bases and J by 4 bases, with 14 bases left in between. CDR3 size: 14 residues. The CDR3, as DNA: TGTGCCAGCAGCGACTGGGGGGCCTTAGAGACCCAGTACTTC. Protein product: CASSDWGALETQYF. Full variable domain (outside the CDR3, taken from reference TRBV7-7 and TRBJ2-5): GAGVSQSPRYKVTKRGQDVTLRCDPISSHATLYWYQQALGQGPEFLTYFNYEAQPDKSGLPSDRFSAERPEGSISTLTIQRTEQRDSAMYRCASSDWGALETQYFGPGTRLLVL.

The chain employs TRBV21-1 and TRBJ2-7; the table's D call TRBD2 went unverified against the DNA. TRBV21-1 constitutes a pseudogene. The CDR3 consists of 16 residues. The CDR3 protein is CASSKSPRGVDYEQYF. The CDR3 nucleotides are TGTGCCAGCAGCAAAAGCCCTCGGGGGGTCGACTACGAGCAGTACTTC.

The chain has TRBV2 and TRBJ2-7; 9 positions agree with TRBD2. V lost 1 base, J lost 5 bases, and 6 bases stayed unmatched. The V gene's germline CDR1 is SNHLY and CDR2 FYNNEI. The CDR3 runs 15 residues. The CDR3 nucleotides are TGTGCCAGCAGTGAAGAATCTAGCGGGGTCAACGAGCAGTACTTC. This encodes CASSEESSGVNEQYF.

CDR3 loop: CASCTLTGSGHEQYF. The CDR3 nucleotides are TGTGCCAGCTGCACCTTGACAGGGTCGGGCCACGAGCAGTACTTC. This rearrangement joins TRBV5-6 to TRBJ2-7, with 7 nucleotides matching TRBD1. The junction had 15 bases not matched to a gene; V was cut back by 7 bases and J by 5 bases. The CDR3 has 15 amino acids. The V gene's germline CDR1 is SGHDT and CDR2 YYEEEE.

The chain couples TRBV9 to TRBJ2-5; D is possibly TRBD2 (6 bases). This CDR3 contains 15 residues. Germline values: CDR1 SGDLS, CDR2 YYNGEE. The V end was cut by 4 bases, the J end by 4 bases, with 17 bases between. The chain's CDR3 is CASSTAGGSLETQYF. CDR3 nucleotides: TGTGCCAGCAGCACGGCCGGGGGTTCGTTAGAGACCCAGTACTTC.

The CDR3 DNA sequence: TGTGCCAGCAGTTTTAGAGGGGGCAACACCGGGGAGCTGTTTTTT. Protein product: CASSFRGGNTGELFF. The V call is TRBV2, the J call TRBJ2-2; TRBD1 agrees at 7 bases. Looked up from germline, CDR1 is SNHLY and CDR2 is FYNNEI. This CDR3 has 15 residues. The J segment lost 2 bases and the V segment lost 5 bases, leaving 5 bases of the junction unmatched.